Presented here are 27 T cell receptor beta chains from one specimen sequenced in a study of blood T cells in healthy people across ages. Using a J-beta primer mix together with a sample-barcoded 5' primer, a second PCR was run for roughly 6 to 12 cycles. MiXCR was run by TCRdb on the 5' RACE reads, yielding one entry per CDR3 protein. The sample consists of roughly 650,000 distinct CDR3 sequences, 32% of them appearing once. The specimen was blood. The source of these receptors is a woman older than 75 in good health.

Notes on this clonotype: A read error is possible here, since a much larger clone lies one base away. This sequence joins TRBV5-1 and TRBJ1-5; D unclear. The CDR3 length is 15 residues. Per germline, CDR1 SGHRS and CDR2 YFSETQ. V was cut by 0 bases and J by 8 bases, with 15 bases left in between. The CDR3 here is CASSLDARSREPQHF. The CDR3 DNA follows: TGCGCCAGCAGCTTGGATGCCAGGAGTAGGGAGCCCCAGCATTTT.

This clonotype showed up just a few times. The chain employs TRBV20-1 and TRBJ1-5; D is undetermined. V shed 4 bases and J shed 3 bases, with 16 bases lying between them. This CDR3 has 15 residues. Germline V lookup: CDR1 DFQATT, CDR2 SNEGSKA (reference sequence). This CDR3 is CSATPGARPNQPQHF. For the CDR3, the DNA is TGCAGTGCTACCCCTGGCGCCCGACCCAATCAGCCCCAGCATTTT.

This clonotype occurred many times. J is TRBJ1-2 and V is TRBV14, with D uncertain. The germline V gene encodes CDR1 SGHDN and CDR2 FVKESK. The CDR3 runs 12 residues. V lost 4 bases and J 4 bases, leaving 7 bases between the germline ends. CDR3 in DNA: TGTGCCAGCAGCCGCAGCCGCTATGGCTACACCTTC. Its protein is CASSRSRYGYTF.

This clonotype showed up just a few times. A single base separates this from a much larger clone, so it may be a read error. The chain has TRBV5-1 and TRBJ2-5; 7 nucleotides agree with TRBD1. The CDR3 spans 15 residues. Germline-derived CDR1 and CDR2 are SGHRS and YFSETQ. The CDR3 is CASSRNRGHQETRYF. CDR3 coding DNA: TGCGCCAGCAGCCGTAACAGGGGCCACCAAGAGACCCGGTACTTC. The full variable domain, in which reference TRBV5-1 and TRBJ2-5 provide the parts outside the CDR3, is KAGVTQTPRYLIKTRGQQVTLSCSPISGHRSVSWYQQTPGQGLQFLFEYFSETQRNKGNFPGRFSGRQFSNSRSEMNVSTLELGDSALYLCASSRNRGHQETRYFGPGTRLLVL.

This clonotype was recorded only once. The chain has TRBV20-1 and TRBJ2-1; D uncertain. The CDR3 loop spans 14 amino acids. Germline V gives CDR1 DFQATT, CDR2 SNEGSKA (reference sequence). V lost 1 base to trimming and J lost 3 bases, with 10 bases between them. This CDR3 is CSARVIAGYNEQFF. The CDR3 DNA is TGCAGTGCTAGAGTGATAGCCGGCTACAATGAGCAGTTCTTC.

The rearrangement uses TRBV28 and TRBJ1-1; D not resolved. The CDR3 length is 14 residues. With 0 bases removed from V and 8 bases from J, the gap between germline ends came to 13 bases. CDR1 is MDHEN, CDR2 SYDVKM, per germline. In DNA form, the CDR3 reads TGTGCCAGCAGTTTATGGGGTCAACCCCTCGAAGCTTTCTTT. It specifies CASSLWGQPLEAFF.

This chain uses TRBV12-3 or TRBV12-4 with TRBJ1-5, with D perhaps TRBD1 (6 bases). V lost 0 bases and J lost 4, with 10 bases in between. This CDR3 comprises 15 residues. DNA for the CDR3: TGTGCCAGCAGTTTAGCTCAGGGGTTGAATCAGCCCCAGCATTTT. Its protein is CASSLAQGLNQPQHF.

On this clonotype itself: This sequence may be a read error, since a much larger clone differs from it by one base. The chain carries TRBV5-5 and TRBJ2-7; tentatively, D is TRBD1 (7 bases). CDR3 length: 19 amino acids. V lost 4 bases, J lost 3 bases, and 29 bases lay in between. Germline V gives CDR1 SGHKS, CDR2 YYEKEE (reference sequence). The CDR3 loop is CASSLRQGRGETRGYEQYF. DNA for the CDR3: TGTGCCAGCAGCCTTCGACAGGGAAGAGGGGAGACTAGGGGCTACGAGCAGTACTTC. Full variable domain (outside the CDR3, taken from reference TRBV5-5 and TRBJ2-7): DAGVTQSPTHLIKTRGQQVTLRCSPISGHKSVSWYQQVLGQGPQFIFQYYEKEERGRGNFPDRFSARQFPNYSSELNVNALLLGDSALYLCASSLRQGRGETRGYEQYFGPGTRLTVT.

This clonotype was recorded at least ten times. The rearrangement uses TRBV11-2 and TRBJ2-5, with TRBD2 identical over 7 bases. CDR1 and CDR2 (germline): SGHAT, FQNNGV. CDR3 length: 16 amino acids. Unmatched junction bases numbered 11, after V lost 6 bases and J lost 1 base. The CDR3 region is CASSPGGGRFQETQYF. CDR3 nucleotide sequence: TGTGCCAGCAGTCCAGGCGGGGGTCGGTTCCAAGAGACCCAGTACTTC.

The rearrangement joins TRBV20-1 to TRBJ2-1; TRBD2 matches at 12 bases. CDR3 length: 16 residues. From germline, CDR1 is DFQATT and CDR2 SNEGSKA (reference sequence). J gave up 9 bases and V 4 bases, and 13 bases lay outside the gene matches. Here the CDR3 reads CSAKGTGTSGLREQFF. The CDR3 coding sequence is TGCAGTGCTAAGGGGACGGGGACTAGCGGGCTCCGTGAGCAGTTCTTC.

In regard to this clonotype: A much larger clone sits a single nucleotide away, making a read error possible. This chain connects TRBV20-1 to TRBJ2-3; TRBD1 or TRBD2 may be the D gene (5 bases each). CDR1 is DFQATT, CDR2 SNEGSKA, per germline (reference sequence). The CDR3 contains 15 residues. CDR3 sequence (DNA): TGCAGTGCTAGTGATCGACAGTCTAGCACAGATGCGCAGTATTTT. Translation gives CSASDRQSSTDAQYF.

A few counts support this clonotype. The chain uses TRBV5-1 and TRBJ1-4; a weak D match, TRBD1 (6 bases). The CDR3 runs to 13 residues. V lost 3 bases to trimming and J lost 7 bases, with 10 bases between them. Germline values: CDR1 SGHRS, CDR2 YFSETQ. CDR3 amino acids: CASSSRDTEKLFF. The CDR3 nucleotides are TGCGCCAGCAGCTCACGGGACACTGAAAAACTGTTTTTT.

The rearrangement uses TRBV6-6 and TRBJ1-1; a possible D gene is TRBD1 (6 bases). The CDR3 loop spans 12 amino acids. CDR1 is MNHNY, CDR2 SVGAGI, per germline (reference sequence). The V end was cut by 5 bases, the J end by 7 bases, with 11 bases between. CDR3 DNA: TGTGCCAGCAGTGGGGGCTATATTGAAGCTTTCTTT. Residues: CASSGGYIEAFF.

This chain uses TRBV7-2 with TRBJ2-1, with D possibly TRBD1 on 6 matching bases. Germline V lookup: CDR1 SGHTA, CDR2 FQGNSA. Trimming pared 2 bases from V and 7 bases from J, leaving 12 bases between. CDR3 length: 14 residues. CDR3 sequence reads: CASSLTGLENEQFF. The DNA of the CDR3 is TGTGCCAGCAGCTTAACAGGGCTGGAGAATGAGCAGTTCTTC.

This clonotype was recorded many times. The V call is TRBV6-6, the J call TRBJ2-1; D is ambiguous. Germline V gene data show CDR1 as MNHNY and CDR2 as SVGAGI (reference sequence). The CDR3 has 11 amino acids. The ends were cut back, 6 bases at V and 8 bases at J, with 8 bases in the middle. CDR3 amino acids: CASRHKDEQFF. In nucleotides, the CDR3 is TGTGCCAGCAGGCACAAGGATGAGCAGTTCTTC.

The chain carries TRBV6-2 or TRBV6-3 and TRBJ2-3; D unresolved. The CDR3 covers 12 residues. Trimming removed 6 bases at V and 4 bases at J, with 8 bases between. The germline CDR1 and CDR2 sequences are MNHEY and SVGEGT. For the CDR3, the DNA is TGTGCCAGCAGAACTACGGCAGATACGCAGTATTTT. Translating gives CASRTTADTQYF.

Only a few counts were recorded for this clonotype. The chain employs TRBV7-3 and TRBJ1-1; D remains ambiguous. Per germline, CDR1 SGHTA and CDR2 FQGTGA. V gave up 4 bases and J gave up 4 bases, with 10 bases separating them. CDR3 length equals 13 residues. The CDR3 region has the DNA TGTGCCAGCAGCTCTAGGTACGGCACTGAAGCTTTCTTT. Protein product: CASSSRYGTEAFF. The full variable domain, its missing parts supplied by reference TRBV7-3 and TRBJ1-1, is GAGVSQTPSNKVTEKGKYVELRCDPISGHTALYWYRQSLGQGPEFLIYFQGTGAADDSGLPNDRFFAVRPEGSVSTLKIQRTERGDSAVYLCASSSRYGTEAFFGQGTRLTVV.

This clonotype appeared many times. This sequence joins TRBV28 and TRBJ1-5; no clear D. V lost 3 bases and J lost 0, with 9 bases in between. The CDR3 is 15 amino acids. Germline V lookup: CDR1 MDHEN, CDR2 SYDVKM. This CDR3 reads CASSFAKASNQPQHF. The CDR3 nucleotides read TGTGCCAGCAGTTTCGCAAAGGCTAGCAATCAGCCCCAGCATTTT.

This clonotype was detected ten times or more. The chain recombines TRBV5-1 with TRBJ2-3, with TRBD2 matching 11 bases. Germline CDR1 reads SGHRS; CDR2 reads YFSETQ. This CDR3 comprises 16 residues. V trimming: 4 bases; J trimming: 1 base; junction bases outside the gene matches: 5. This CDR3 is CASSPGLAAGTDTQYF. For the CDR3, the DNA is TGCGCCAGCAGCCCGGGACTAGCGGCAGGCACAGATACGCAGTATTTT.

In its sample, this clonotype was seen a few times. This rearrangement joins TRBV3-1 to TRBJ1-1, with D hard to call. CDR1 is LGHDT and CDR2 is YNNKEL in the germline V gene (reference sequence). V lost 4 bases, J lost 0 bases, and 12 bases lay in between. The CDR3 is made up of 15 amino acids. The CDR3 is CASSLPGRVNTEAFF. CDR3 DNA: TGTGCCAGCAGCCTCCCGGGGAGGGTGAACACTGAAGCTTTCTTT.

V is TRBV19 and J is TRBJ2-3, with TRBD2 matching 7 bases. The germline V gene encodes CDR1 LNHDA and CDR2 SQIVND (reference sequence). This CDR3 contains 16 residues. The V segment lost 5 bases and the J segment 2 bases; nucleotides outside the gene matches: 10. The CDR3 sequence: CASSPQRGGTTDTQYF. In DNA, the CDR3 is TGTGCCAGTAGTCCGCAACGCGGGGGTACCACAGATACGCAGTATTTT.

Only a few counts were recorded for this clonotype. With a much larger clone just one base away, this may be a read error. The chain joins TRBV4-2 to TRBJ2-7; no clear D gene. Germline V gene sequence: CDR1 LGHNA, CDR2 YNFKEQ. V was clipped by 0 bases and J by 7 bases, with 10 bases between them. This CDR3 is built from 13 residues. CDR3 protein: CASSQDMLNEQYF. CDR3 in DNA: TGTGCCAGCAGCCAAGATATGCTGAATGAGCAGTACTTC.

For this clonotype: One end of the junction varies from germline; a read error may be responsible. V usage is TRBV11-3 and J usage is TRBJ2-1; D remains ambiguous. The CDR3 runs 13 residues. Germline CDR1 and CDR2: SGHNT and YENEEA. The CDR3 is CASSLGFYNEQVF. As DNA, the CDR3 is TGTGCCAGCAGCTTAGGCTTCTACAATGAGCAGGTCTTC.

This clonotype showed up many times. The V call is TRBV4-2, the J call TRBJ1-5; D remains unclear. Germline V gene data show CDR1 as LGHNA and CDR2 as YNFKEQ. The CDR3 length is 16 residues. The V end was cut by 0 bases, the J end by 0 bases, with 9 bases between. The CDR3 nucleotides read TGTGCCAGCAGCCAAGAGGCAGCGACTAGCAATCAGCCCCAGCATTTT. Amino acid sequence: CASSQEAATSNQPQHF.

This chain joins TRBV5-6 and TRBJ1-5, with D tentatively TRBD1 (5 bases). Between the trimmed V and J ends, which lost 4 bases and 4 bases, there was a span of 15 bases. Germline CDR1 and CDR2: SGHDT and YYEEEE. This CDR3 region has 15 residues. The CDR3 sequence is CASSVSGGSNQPQHF. The CDR3 DNA follows: TGTGCCAGCAGCGTGAGTGGGGGAAGTAATCAGCCCCAGCATTTT. The full variable domain, in which reference TRBV5-6 and TRBJ1-5 provide the parts outside the CDR3, is DAGVTQSPTHLIKTRGQQVTLRCSPKSGHDTVSWYQQALGQGPQFIFQYYEEEERQRGNFPDRFSGHQFPNYSSELNVNALLLGDSALYLCASSVSGGSNQPQHFGDGTRLSIL.

This clonotype was observed a few times. The chain combines TRBV20-1 with TRBJ2-1; 9 positions agree with TRBD2. The trim removed 0 bases at V and 10 bases at J, leaving 13 bases unmatched. The CDR3 spans 16 residues. Germline lookup yields CDR1 DFQATT and CDR2 SNEGSKA (reference sequence). The CDR3 protein is CSAREIRRGRGREQFF. CDR3 coding DNA: TGCAGTGCTAGAGAGATCCGGCGCGGGAGGGGGCGAGAGCAGTTCTTC.

In the case of this clonotype: This may come from a read error, since a much larger clone is one base off. This rearrangement joins TRBV28 to TRBJ1-2; no definite D call. The CDR3 consists of 12 residues. From germline, CDR1 is MDHEN and CDR2 SYDVKM. The CDR3 DNA sequence: TGTGCCGGCAGTTTATTGGGATGGGGCTACACCTTC. Protein: CAGSLLGWGYTF.